Below, 22 T cell receptor beta chains from the same sample are listed, as sequenced in a study of T cells in Graves' hyperthyroidism and ophthalmopathy. Researchers amplified the TCR beta CDR3 regions from RNA transcripts. With the HTBI primer set, the TCR CDR3 went through a first round of RT-PCR. Each CDR3 protein gets one entry after TCRdb re-called the multiplex PCR reads with MiXCR. This sample yields some 620,000 distinct CDR3 sequences, of which about 17% are seen a single time; 3.8% belongs to the top ten. The material sequenced was blood. The receptors were sampled from a woman between 25 and 40 years old with Graves' hyperthyroidism.

This clonotype was counted at least ten times. The chain links TRBV6-6 to TRBJ1-1; a weak D match, TRBD1 (5 bases). Germline V CDR1 and CDR2: MNHNY, SVGAGI (reference sequence). Trimming stripped 2 bases from V and 4 bases from J, with 11 bases between. This CDR3 comprises 14 residues. The CDR3 spells CASSYPGSGTEAFF. The CDR3 DNA reads as TGTGCCAGCAGTTACCCAGGGTCGGGCACTGAAGCTTTCTTT.

This clonotype showed up many times. The gene calls are TRBV14 and TRBJ2-1, with 9 bases matching TRBD1. The CDR3 is 15 amino acids. CDR1 is SGHDN, CDR2 FVKESK, per germline. Trimming at V came to 4 bases and at J to 5 bases, leaving 6 bases not matched to a gene. Here the CDR3 reads CASSLPGTGNNEQFF. CDR3 DNA sequence: TGTGCCAGCAGCCTCCCCGGGACAGGGAACAATGAGCAGTTCTTC.

This clonotype was counted ten times or more. The chain recombines TRBV2 with TRBJ2-7; no definite D call. The V and J ends lost 5 bases and 6 bases respectively, with 11 bases between them. The CDR3 totals 12 residues. Germline CDR1 SNHLY, CDR2 FYNNEI. This chain's CDR3 is CASSLEKGEQYF. CDR3 bases: TGTGCCAGCAGTCTAGAAAAGGGCGAGCAGTACTTC. Full variable domain (missing parts from reference TRBV2 and TRBJ2-7): EPEVTQTPSHQVTQMGQEVILRCVPISNHLYFYWYRQILGQKVEFLVSFYNNEISEKSEIFDDQFSVERPDGSNFTLKIRSTKLEDSAMYFCASSLEKGEQYFGPGTRLTVT.

At least ten counts were recorded for this clonotype. This rearrangement joins TRBV2 to TRBJ2-7; D tentatively reads TRBD1 or TRBD2 (6 bases each). Trimming left V 8 bases short and J 1 base short, with 9 bases between. This CDR3 spans 12 amino acids. CDR1 and CDR2 (germline): SNHLY, FYNNEI. CDR3 amino acids: CASGGLSYEQYF. CDR3 bases: TGTGCCAGCGGGGGGCTGTCCTACGAGCAGTACTTC.

This chain connects TRBV6-1 to TRBJ2-3; D possibly corresponds to TRBD2 (6 bases). V shed 5 bases and J shed 6 bases, with 18 bases lying between them. CDR1 is MNHNS, CDR2 SASEGT, per germline. The CDR3 extends over 15 amino acids. CDR3 bases: TGTGCCAGCAGTAAACGGGAGTGGTATGGCGATACGCAGTATTTT. Translating gives CASSKREWYGDTQYF.

Ten or more counts support this clonotype. The chain has TRBV2 and TRBJ2-6; D uncertain. CDR1 and CDR2 from the germline V gene are SNHLY and FYNNEI. The CDR3 spans 15 residues. Trimming left V 1 base short and J 4 bases short, with 8 bases between. In DNA form, the CDR3 reads TGTGCCAGCAGTGAAGTCCGTATAGGGGCCAACGTCCTGACTTTC. It is translated as CASSEVRIGANVLTF.

This chain links TRBV6-1 with TRBJ2-7; TRBD2 matches 9 bases. The V and J ends lost 4 bases and 3 bases, in that order; junction bases with no gene match: 10. Germline CDR1 is MNHNS and CDR2 is SASEGT. The CDR3 has 16 residues. The CDR3 spells CASSGTTSGYYYEQYF. CDR3 bases: TGTGCCAGCAGTGGGACGACTAGCGGATATTACTACGAGCAGTACTTC.

This clonotype was counted only a few times. V usage is TRBV20-1 and J usage is TRBJ2-7; 11 nucleotides line up with TRBD2. Per the germline V gene, CDR1 is DFQATT and CDR2 is SNEGSKA (reference sequence). V was pared by 5 bases and J by 5 bases, with 5 bases of the junction left unmatched. The length of the CDR3 is 13 residues. The CDR3 DNA follows: TGCAGTGCTGTACTAGCGGGAGAACACGAGCAGTACTTC. Translating it yields CSAVLAGEHEQYF.

This clonotype was detected ten times or more. The chain links TRBV2 to TRBJ2-7; D unclear. Germline V gene lookup returns CDR1 SNHLY and CDR2 FYNNEI. The CDR3 is 11 residues long. V shed 6 bases and J shed 5 bases, with 8 bases lying between them. This CDR3 reads CASRGFDEQYF. Here the CDR3 DNA reads TGTGCCAGCAGGGGATTCGACGAGCAGTACTTC. The whole variable domain, filled in from reference TRBV2 and TRBJ2-7, reads EPEVTQTPSHQVTQMGQEVILRCVPISNHLYFYWYRQILGQKVEFLVSFYNNEISEKSEIFDDQFSVERPDGSNFTLKIRSTKLEDSAMYFCASRGFDEQYFGPGTRLTVT.

Note on this clonotype: With a much larger clone just one base away, this may be a read error. The V call is TRBV28, the J call TRBJ2-1; D call uncertain. Trimming pared 8 bases from V and 10 bases from J, leaving 9 bases between. Germline-derived CDR1 and CDR2 are MDHEN and SYDVKM. This CDR3 region has 10 residues. The CDR3 loop is CASGIGEQFF. The CDR3 DNA reads TGTGCCAGCGGGATCGGGGAGCAGTTCTTC.

This chain connects TRBV7-3 to TRBJ2-1, with D perhaps given as TRBD1 or TRBD2 (5 bases each). The V end lost 5 bases, the J end lost 4 bases, and 18 bases lay between the germline ends. Germline CDR1 SGHTA, CDR2 FQGTGA. The CDR3 is 16 residues long. DNA for the CDR3: TGTGCCAGCAGCCCCCGGACGAGGGGCGAGTACAATGAGCAGTTCTTC. As protein: CASSPRTRGEYNEQFF.

Many counts were recorded for this clonotype. This chain uses TRBV6-1 with TRBJ2-1; tentative D call: TRBD2 (6 bases). Germline V gene lookup returns CDR1 MNHNS and CDR2 SASEGT. This CDR3 region has 15 residues. The V end was cut by 4 bases, the J end by 0 bases, with 10 bases between. The CDR3 bases are TGTGCCAGCAGTGGGATAGCGGACTCCTACAATGAGCAGTTCTTC. Translated, it gives CASSGIADSYNEQFF.

This clonotype showed up many times. The chain joins TRBV6-5 to TRBJ2-1; weak D call: TRBD1 (5 bases). Per germline, CDR1 MNHEY and CDR2 SVGAGI. The length of the CDR3 is 15 residues. V shed 2 bases and J shed 5 bases, with 13 bases lying between them. CDR3 loop: CASSYPGLGDNEQFF. The CDR3 coding sequence is TGTGCCAGCAGTTACCCGGGCCTAGGGGACAATGAGCAGTTCTTC.

This clonotype was detected ten times or more. The rearrangement uses TRBV27 and TRBJ2-5, with D perhaps matching TRBD1 (6 bases). CDR3 size: 14 residues. The germline gives CDR1 MNHEY, CDR2 SMNVEV (reference sequence). The ends were cut back, 8 bases at V and 7 bases at J, with 20 bases in the middle. CDR3 nucleotide sequence: TGTGCCAGCTCGAATGGGGGCCCCCAGGGGACCCAGTACTTC. This codes for CASSNGGPQGTQYF.

This sequence joins TRBV29-1 and TRBJ2-2; tentatively, D is TRBD2 (5 bases). Trimming took 5 bases from V and 1 from J, leaving 11 bases between them. Looked up from germline, CDR1 is SQVTM and CDR2 is ANQGSEA. The CDR3 length is 14 residues. The CDR3, as DNA: TGCAGCGTTCTCCGGGATTTGAACACCGGGGAGCTGTTTTTT. Amino acids: CSVLRDLNTGELFF.

This clonotype came up once. The V and J genes are TRBV4-3 and TRBJ2-3; D is uncertain. CDR3 length: 14 residues. Trimming cost V 3 bases and J 3 bases, with 10 bases left between them. Germline V gene data show CDR1 as LGHNA and CDR2 as YSLEER. Here the CDR3 reads CASSHSWATDTQYF. For the CDR3, the DNA is TGCGCCAGCAGCCACAGCTGGGCAACAGATACGCAGTATTTT.

The chain employs TRBV6-6 and TRBJ1-2; tentatively, D is TRBD1 (6 bases). CDR1 is MNHNY and CDR2 is SVGAGI in the germline V gene (reference sequence). The CDR3 is 14 residues long. Trimming took 2 bases from V and 2 from J, leaving 9 bases between them. CDR3 DNA: TGTGCCAGCAGTTACGCCCAGGGGAACTATGGCTACACCTTC. Its protein product is CASSYAQGNYGYTF.

This clonotype was seen repeatedly, ten times or more. The chain recombines TRBV3-1 with TRBJ2-7, with D hard to call. Germline-derived CDR1 and CDR2 are LGHDT and YNNKEL (reference sequence). This CDR3 has 15 amino acids. V lost 0 bases to trimming and J lost 4 bases, with 13 bases between them. The CDR3 protein is CASSQDYGVLYEQYF. The CDR3 DNA reads TGTGCCAGCAGCCAAGATTACGGAGTACTGTACGAGCAGTACTTC.

The sample holds many counts of this clonotype. The chain has TRBV28 and TRBJ2-1; D uncertain. CDR1 and CDR2 (germline): MDHEN, SYDVKM. The CDR3 covers 14 residues. With 6 bases removed from V and 0 bases from J, the gap between germline ends came to 9 bases. The DNA of the CDR3 is TGTGCCAGCAGGGGAAGCGACTCCTACAATGAGCAGTTCTTC. It translates to CASRGSDSYNEQFF.

Many counts were recorded for this clonotype. In DNA form, the CDR3 reads TGTGCCAGCAGTGCAGACTTGTATACAAGTGAGCAGTTCTTC. Translating it yields CASSADLYTSEQFF. The chain employs TRBV2 and TRBJ2-1; D not resolved. The CDR3 loop spans 14 amino acids. Germline-derived CDR1 and CDR2 are SNHLY and FYNNEI. Trimming removed 4 bases at V and 9 bases at J, with 16 bases between. Combining the CDR3 with reference TRBV2 and TRBJ2-1 gives the whole variable domain EPEVTQTPSHQVTQMGQEVILRCVPISNHLYFYWYRQILGQKVEFLVSFYNNEISEKSEIFDDQFSVERPDGSNFTLKIRSTKLEDSAMYFCASSADLYTSEQFFGPGTRLTVL.

DNA for the CDR3: TGTGCCAGCAGCCAAGAGTCGGGGGAGGGAGAGACCCAGTACTTC. Amino acid sequence: CASSQESGEGETQYF. The chain employs TRBV4-2 and TRBJ2-5, with 7 bases fitting TRBD2. V gave up 0 bases and J gave up 4 bases; unmatched junction bases: 5. The CDR3 has 15 amino acids. Germline values: CDR1 LGHNA, CDR2 YNFKEQ.

This sequence joins TRBV12-3 or TRBV12-4 and TRBJ2-2, with 8 bases aligning to TRBD2. The CDR3 spans 16 residues. Germline trimming cut 7 bases from V and 0 bases from J; bases unmatched to any gene: 7. The CDR3, as DNA: TGTGCCAGCAACTCGGGTAGCGGGGCGAACACCGGGGAGCTGTTTTTT. Protein sequence: CASNSGSGANTGELFF.